This TCR beta chain was sequenced during a study of control samples from healthy donors and cancer patients. Trimming stripped 4 bases from V and 7 bases from J, with 19 bases between. CDR1 is MNHEY, CDR2 SMNVEV, per germline (reference sequence). The CDR3 runs to 15 residues. TCRdb's table, derived via immunoSEQ multiplex PCR, lists solely in-frame clones and lacks some. The profile shows roughly 180,000 clones, 90% to 95% of them singletons. Sequenced input: blood. The chain uses TRBV27 and TRBJ1-2; no definite D call. This TCR derives from a woman between 18 and 29 years old in good health. The CDR3 region is CASSSGGSPFAGYTF. CDR3 DNA: TGTGCCAGCAGTTCTGGCGGCAGCCCTTTCGCTGGCTACACCTTC.